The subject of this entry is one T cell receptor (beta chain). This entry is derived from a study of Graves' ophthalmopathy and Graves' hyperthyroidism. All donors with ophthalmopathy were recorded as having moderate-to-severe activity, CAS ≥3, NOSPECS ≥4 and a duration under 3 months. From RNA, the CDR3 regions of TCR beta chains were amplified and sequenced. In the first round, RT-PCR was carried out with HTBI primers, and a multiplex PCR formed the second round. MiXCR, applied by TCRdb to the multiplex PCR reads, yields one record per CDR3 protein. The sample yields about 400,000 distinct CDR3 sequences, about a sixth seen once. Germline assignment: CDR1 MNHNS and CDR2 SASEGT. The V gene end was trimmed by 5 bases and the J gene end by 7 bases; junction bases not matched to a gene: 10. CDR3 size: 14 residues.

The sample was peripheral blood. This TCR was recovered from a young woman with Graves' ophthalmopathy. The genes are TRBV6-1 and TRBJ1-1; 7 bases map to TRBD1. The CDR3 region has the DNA TGTGCCAGCAGTACAGGGGTCCGGCAGGGTGAAGCTTTCTTT. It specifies CASSTGVRQGEAFF.